This is a list of T cell receptor beta chains from one sample in a study of shared clonotypes between healthy human individuals. Only in-frame clones appear in the TCRdb table, and some are missing; sequencing was by immunoSEQ multiplex PCR. This repertoire shows roughly 700,000 clones, around 90% found once; its top ten account for less than 40%. Sequenced: memory CD8+ T cells from PBMCs. The receptors derive from a man younger than 30 in good health. Some clones in this sample may be carry-over from other donors' samples. The CDR3 runs from the conserved cysteine through the conserved F or W. A D gene is named only where the DNA matches it firmly.

d_call,j_call,v_call,cdr3_aa,cdr3_nt
TRBD1,TRBJ2-7,TRBV18,CASSPSWTGLDEQYF,TGTGCCAGCTCACCAAGTTGGACAGGGTTAGACGAGCAGTACTTC
-,TRBJ1-1,TRBV28,CASSHYSGAEAFF,TGTGCCAGCAGCCATTATTCGGGGGCTGAAGCTTTCTTT
-,TRBJ2-7,TRBV13,CASSFSRHHEQYF,TGTGCCAGCAGCTTTTCCAGGCACCACGAGCAGTACTTC
-,TRBJ1-4,TRBV27,CASSLTSGSHHSTNEKLFF,TGTGCCAGCAGTTTAACTTCGGGCAGCCACCATTCAACTAATGAAAAACTGTTTTTT
TRBD1,TRBJ1-1,TRBV27,CASSFDRGSGEAFF,TGTGCCAGCAGTTTTGACAGGGGGTCGGGTGAAGCTTTCTTT
-,TRBJ2-5,TRBV4-1,CASSPYYCTGRKETQYF,TGCGCCAGCAGCCCCTACTACTGTACAGGAAGGAAAGAGACCCAGTACTTC
TRBD1,TRBJ2-1,TRBV27,CASSPRTGTADEQFF,TGTGCCAGCAGTCCCAGGACAGGGACGGCGGATGAGCAGTTCTTC
TRBD2,TRBJ2-1,TRBV7-8,CASSLVSHTSGSTDEQFF,TGTGCCAGCAGCTTAGTGTCCCATACTAGCGGGAGTACGGATGAGCAGTTCTTC
TRBD1,TRBJ2-7,TRBV6-1,CASSEVFRTGFYEQYF,TGTGCCAGCAGTGAGGTATTTAGGACAGGGTTTTACGAGCAGTACTTC
TRBD1,TRBJ2-7,TRBV27,CASGQGNEQYF,TGTGCCAGTGGACAGGGGAACGAGCAGTACTTC
TRBD1,TRBJ2-7,TRBV27,CASTGTGRDDEQYF,TGTGCCAGTACCGGGACAGGGAGGGACGACGAGCAGTACTTC
-,TRBJ2-3,TRBV6-4,CASSDGRLSTDTQYF,TGTGCCAGCAGTGACGGGCGGCTCAGCACAGATACGCAGTATTTT
-,TRBJ2-5,TRBV18,CASSPRGREGLVGLFQETQYF,TGTGCCAGCTCACCTCGCGGCAGGGAAGGCTTGGTAGGCCTTTTCCAAGAGACCCAGTACTTC
-,TRBJ2-7,TRBV7-8,CASRGGGSSYEQYF,TGTGCCAGCCGAGGAGGGGGAAGCTCCTACGAGCAGTACTTC
-,TRBJ1-2,TRBV30,CAWSVPGTYGYTF,TGTGCCTGGAGTGTACCAGGGACCTATGGCTACACCTTC
-,TRBJ1-1,TRBV19,CATYPGGIGAFF,TGTGCCACGTATCCGGGGGGAATCGGAGCTTTCTTT
-,TRBJ2-5,TRBV7-2,CASSLQAGSQETQYF,TGTGCCAGCAGCCTCCAGGCGGGGTCCCAAGAGACCCAGTACTTC
-,TRBJ2-7,TRBV28,CASRPLGTYEQYF,TGTGCCAGCAGACCTCTCGGCACTTACGAGCAGTACTTC
TRBD2,TRBJ2-1,TRBV7-8,CASSRTGTSLNNEQFF,TGTGCCAGCAGCCGAACCGGGACTAGCCTAAACAATGAGCAGTTCTTC